This T cell receptor (beta chain) originates from a study of identical twins. All donors were healthy Caucasians. The study, taken as a whole, reports: With beta out-of-frame sequences, excess sharing by twins was weaker. Zero-insertion analyses were open to partial confounding by invariant MAIT and iNKT cells. Memory repertoires showed no such pattern, whereas abundant cord blood beta clonotypes carried fewer insertions.

TCRdb recomputed calls from the 5' RACE reads with MiXCR, one row per CDR3 protein. The sample carries approximately 250,000 distinct CDR3 sequences, under 8.5% recorded once. This clonotype showed up many times. Its antigen is unknown. The germline CDR1 and CDR2 sequences are SGHRS and YFSETQ. There are 16 residues in the CDR3. V lost 3 bases and J lost 3, with 18 bases in between. The same data also went into a second study, on T cells expressing NK-cell markers.

This clonotype was obtained from a woman in her late teens or twenties in good health. Material for sequencing was CD8+ T cells sorted from blood. The rearrangement uses TRBV5-1 and TRBJ2-5, with D perhaps assigned TRBD1 or TRBD2 (5 bases each). CDR3 loop: CASSWPGTIPKETQYF. CDR3 sequence (DNA): TGCGCCAGCAGCTGGCCCGGGACGATCCCAAAAGAGACCCAGTACTTC.